The 13 T cell receptor beta chains given below trace back to one sample, sequenced in a study of Graves' ophthalmopathy and Graves' hyperthyroidism. As the template, RNA transcripts were used to amplify TCR beta CDR3 regions. Investigators did first-round RT-PCR with HTBI primers, then second-round multiplex PCR. TCRdb reprocessed the multiplex PCR reads via MiXCR and lists one record per CDR3 protein. Found here are roughly 300,000 distinct CDR3 sequences, roughly 15% of them singletons; the top ten hold over 9%. Material for sequencing was peripheral blood. The receptors originated from an adult man with Graves' ophthalmopathy.

This clonotype occurred many times. The chain employs TRBV20-1 and TRBJ2-2; 12 nucleotides agree with TRBD2. The length of the CDR3 is 15 residues. The V segment lost 5 bases and the J segment 9 bases; nucleotides outside the gene matches: 10. Germline CDR1 reads DFQATT; CDR2 reads SNEGSKA (reference sequence). The CDR3 region is CSAGTLAGGPRELFF. For the CDR3, the DNA is TGCAGTGCTGGTACCCTAGCGGGAGGGCCGCGGGAGCTGTTTTTT.

Ten or more counts support this clonotype. CDR3 bases: TGTGCCAGCAGCTCCTTCGGCCGTACCGGATTTGCAGAGACCCAGTACTTC. As protein: CASSSFGRTGFAETQYF. The rearrangement uses TRBV11-1 and TRBJ2-5; no reliable D call. Trimming stripped 4 bases from V and 4 bases from J, with 22 bases between. The length of the CDR3 is 17 residues. Germline values: CDR1 SGHAT, CDR2 FQDESV (reference sequence). The whole variable domain, filled in from reference TRBV11-1 and TRBJ2-5, reads EAEVAQSPRYKITEKSQAVAFWCDPISGHATLYWYRQILGQGPELLVQFQDESVVDDSQLPKDRFSAERLKGVDSTLKIQPAELGDSAMYLCASSSFGRTGFAETQYFGPGTRLLVL.

The table lists this clonotype with many counts. The chain combines TRBV2 with TRBJ1-5, with D unresolved. Germline CDR1 and CDR2: SNHLY and FYNNEI. The V end lost 1 base, the J end lost 8 bases, and 6 bases lay between the germline ends. The CDR3 runs to 12 residues. CDR3 in DNA: TGTGCCAGCAGTGAAGGGGTGAAGCCCCAGCATTTT. Protein: CASSEGVKPQHF. The full variable domain, with the rest looked up from reference TRBV2 and TRBJ1-5, is EPEVTQTPSHQVTQMGQEVILRCVPISNHLYFYWYRQILGQKVEFLVSFYNNEISEKSEIFDDQFSVERPDGSNFTLKIRSTKLEDSAMYFCASSEGVKPQHFGDGTRLSIL.

This clonotype came up many times. Because the CDR3 is missing its conserved closing phenylalanine or tryptophan, this is likely a read error. The chain combines TRBV2 with TRBJ1-3; D is unresolved. CDR3 length equals 15 residues. CDR1 and CDR2 (germline): SNHLY, FYNNEI. V lost 4 bases, J lost 1 base, and 11 bases lay in between. CDR3 in DNA: TGTGCCAGCAGTGCCAACACTAGGTCTGGAAACACCATATATCTT. This gives the protein CASSANTRSGNTIYL.

The V and J genes are TRBV19 and TRBJ1-1; D possibly corresponds to TRBD1 (6 bases). The germline V gene has CDR1 LNHDA and CDR2 SQIVND (reference sequence). The V gene lost 1 base and the J gene lost 7 bases, with 19 bases spanning the gap. The CDR3 is 16 residues long. DNA for the CDR3: TGTGCCAGTAGTATAGCGGGGGGCGGTGATTGGATTGAAGCTTTCTTT. This encodes CASSIAGGGDWIEAFF.

This clonotype was recorded many times. This chain links TRBV12-3 or TRBV12-4 with TRBJ2-2; 10 bases are shared with TRBD2. V shed 1 base and J 0 bases; nucleotides not matched to a gene: 5. The CDR3 is made up of 18 amino acids. As DNA, the CDR3 is TGTGCCAGCAGTTTAGGCCGGACTAGCGGAACGAACACCGGGGAGCTGTTTTTT. It encodes CASSLGRTSGTNTGELFF.

The chain has TRBV19 and TRBJ2-7, with TRBD1 matching over 12 bases. CDR1 and CDR2 from the germline V gene are LNHDA and SQIVND (reference sequence). The J segment lost 9 bases and the V segment lost 3 bases, leaving 3 bases of the junction unmatched. The CDR3 spans 13 residues. This CDR3 reads CASSIGTGGAQYF. CDR3 coding DNA: TGTGCCAGTAGTATCGGGACAGGGGGCGCGCAGTACTTC.

The sample holds many counts of this clonotype. The chain carries TRBV15 and TRBJ1-1, with a tentative D call TRBD1 (5 bases). Per germline, CDR1 LNHNV and CDR2 YYDKDF (reference sequence). The germline V and J ends were trimmed by 5 bases and 1 base, with 20 bases remaining between them. The CDR3 totals 17 residues. The CDR3 loop is CATSGQRGSESNTEAFF. The CDR3 nucleotides are TGTGCCACCAGCGGTCAGAGGGGATCGGAGTCGAACACTGAAGCTTTCTTT. The full variable domain, its missing parts supplied by reference TRBV15 and TRBJ1-1, is DAMVIQNPRYQVTQFGKPVTLSCSQTLNHNVMYWYQQKSSQAPKLLFHYYDKDFNNEADTPDNFQSRRPNTSFCFLDIRSPGLGDTAMYLCATSGQRGSESNTEAFFGQGTRLTVV.

This clonotype was counted at least ten times. V is TRBV6-5 and J is TRBJ2-7; no clear D gene. The ends were cut back, 2 bases at V and 0 bases at J, with 11 bases in the middle. CDR1 is MNHEY, CDR2 SVGAGI, per germline. The CDR3 has 15 amino acids. The CDR3 sequence: CASSYGGTSSYEQYF. CDR3 sequence (DNA): TGTGCCAGCAGTTACGGCGGAACGAGCTCCTACGAGCAGTACTTC.

There are many counts of this clonotype. J is TRBJ2-7 and V is TRBV5-1; 9 nucleotides line up with TRBD1. The CDR3 extends over 16 amino acids. V gave up 0 bases and J gave up 3 bases; unmatched junction bases: 7. Germline values: CDR1 SGHRS, CDR2 YFSETQ. For the CDR3, the DNA is TGCGCCAGCAGCTTGGCTCCGGGACAGGGCGTCTACGAGCAGTACTTC. Its protein product is CASSLAPGQGVYEQYF. The whole variable domain, remainder taken from reference TRBV5-1 and TRBJ2-7, is KAGVTQTPRYLIKTRGQQVTLSCSPISGHRSVSWYQQTPGQGLQFLFEYFSETQRNKGNFPGRFSGRQFSNSRSEMNVSTLELGDSALYLCASSLAPGQGVYEQYFGPGTRLTVT.

This clonotype was recorded many times. The genes are TRBV20-1 and TRBJ1-6; D is possibly TRBD1 (6 bases). Trimming cost V 3 bases and J 10 bases, with 13 bases left between them. Germline CDR1 DFQATT, CDR2 SNEGSKA (reference sequence). The CDR3 covers 13 residues. In nucleotides, the CDR3 is TGCAGTGCTAGTCTGAGAGGGGGGTCACCCCTCCACTTT. As protein: CSASLRGGSPLHF.

This clonotype was found many times. The chain recombines TRBV5-6 with TRBJ1-2, with 12 nucleotides matching TRBD1. The germline V gene encodes CDR1 SGHDT and CDR2 YYEEEE. V gave up 0 bases and J gave up 5 bases; unmatched junction bases: 8. This CDR3 comprises 17 residues. CDR3 loop: CASSLARPGQGAYGYTF. The CDR3 region has the DNA TGTGCCAGCAGCTTGGCCCGGCCGGGACAGGGGGCTTATGGCTACACCTTC.

There are many counts of this clonotype. V usage is TRBV27 and J usage is TRBJ2-5, with a tentative D call TRBD2 (7 bases). This CDR3 region has 16 residues. Trimming shortened V by 0 bases and J by 3 bases, and 14 bases separated the two germline ends. CDR1 is MNHEY and CDR2 is SMNVEV in the germline V gene (reference sequence). The CDR3 nucleotides read TGTGCCAGCAGTTTATCGGGGGGGCCCTACGAAGAGACCCAGTACTTC. It specifies CASSLSGGPYEETQYF.